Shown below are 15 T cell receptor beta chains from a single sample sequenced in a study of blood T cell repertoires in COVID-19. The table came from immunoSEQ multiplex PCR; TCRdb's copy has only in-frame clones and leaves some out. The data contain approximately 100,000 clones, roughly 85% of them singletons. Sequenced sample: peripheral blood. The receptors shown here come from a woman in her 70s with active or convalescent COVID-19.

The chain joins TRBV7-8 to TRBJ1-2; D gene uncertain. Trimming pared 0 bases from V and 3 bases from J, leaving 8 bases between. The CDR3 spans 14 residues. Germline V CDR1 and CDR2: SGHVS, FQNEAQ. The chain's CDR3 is CASSLAGRDYGYTF. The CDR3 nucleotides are TGTGCCAGCAGCTTAGCAGGGCGGGACTATGGCTACACCTTC.

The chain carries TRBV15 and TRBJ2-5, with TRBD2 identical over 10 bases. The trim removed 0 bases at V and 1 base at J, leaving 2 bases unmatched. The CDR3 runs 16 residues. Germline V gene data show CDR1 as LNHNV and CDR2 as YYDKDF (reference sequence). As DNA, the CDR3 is TGTGCCACCAGCAGAGATCCTAGCGGGGGCCAAGAGACCCAGTACTTC. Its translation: CATSRDPSGGQETQYF.

CDR3 sequence (DNA): TGTGCTAGTGGTTTGAGAGGGAACGCTTTCTTT. Residues: CASGLRGNAFF. This chain connects TRBV12-5 to TRBJ1-1; D is unclear. The germline gives CDR1 LGHNT, CDR2 FRNRAP. Deletions cut 2 bases from V and 11 bases from J, with 9 bases between. This CDR3 comprises 11 residues.

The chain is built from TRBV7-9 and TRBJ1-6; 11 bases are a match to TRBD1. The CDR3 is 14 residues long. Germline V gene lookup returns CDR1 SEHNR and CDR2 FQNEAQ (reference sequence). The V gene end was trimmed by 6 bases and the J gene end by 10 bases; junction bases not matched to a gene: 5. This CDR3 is CASRPGQGESPLHF. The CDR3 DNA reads TGTGCCAGCAGGCCGGGACAGGGGGAATCACCCCTCCACTTT.

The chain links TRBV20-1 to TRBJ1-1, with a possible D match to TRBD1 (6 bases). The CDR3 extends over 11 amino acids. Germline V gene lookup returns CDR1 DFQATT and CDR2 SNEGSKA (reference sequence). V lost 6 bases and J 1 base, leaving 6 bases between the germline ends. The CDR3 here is CSARGNTEAFF. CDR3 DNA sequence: TGCAGTGCCAGGGGGAACACTGAAGCTTTCTTT.

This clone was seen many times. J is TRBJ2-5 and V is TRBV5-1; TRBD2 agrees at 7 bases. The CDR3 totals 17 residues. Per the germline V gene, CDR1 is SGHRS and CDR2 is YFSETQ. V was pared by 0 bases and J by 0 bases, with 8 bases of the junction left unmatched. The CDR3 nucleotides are TGCGCCAGCAGCTTGGGACCTCAGCGGGGACACCAAGAGACCCAGTACTTC. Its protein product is CASSLGPQRGHQETQYF.

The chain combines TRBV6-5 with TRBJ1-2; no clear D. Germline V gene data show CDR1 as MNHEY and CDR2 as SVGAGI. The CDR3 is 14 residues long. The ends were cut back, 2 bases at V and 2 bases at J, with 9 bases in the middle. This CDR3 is CASSYRSQNYGYTF. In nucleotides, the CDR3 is TGTGCCAGCAGTTACAGGTCACAGAACTATGGCTACACCTTC.

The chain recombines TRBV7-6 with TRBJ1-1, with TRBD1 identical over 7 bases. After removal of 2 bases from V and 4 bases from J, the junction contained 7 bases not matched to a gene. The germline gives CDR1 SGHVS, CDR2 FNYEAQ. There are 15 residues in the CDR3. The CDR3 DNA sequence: TGTGCCAGCAGCTTACGGCAGGGGGTCGTCACTGAAGCTTTCTTT. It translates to CASSLRQGVVTEAFF.

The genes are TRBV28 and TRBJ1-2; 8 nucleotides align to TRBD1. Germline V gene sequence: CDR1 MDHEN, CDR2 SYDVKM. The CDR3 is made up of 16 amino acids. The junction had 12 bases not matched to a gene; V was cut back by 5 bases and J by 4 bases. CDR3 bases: TGTGCCAGCAGTCGCCCCGACAGGGGAGTTGGCTATGGCTACACCTTC. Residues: CASSRPDRGVGYGYTF.

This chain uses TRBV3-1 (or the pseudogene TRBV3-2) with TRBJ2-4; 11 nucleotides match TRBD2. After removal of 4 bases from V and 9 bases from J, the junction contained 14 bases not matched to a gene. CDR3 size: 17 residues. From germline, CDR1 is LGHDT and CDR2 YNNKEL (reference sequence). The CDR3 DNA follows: TGTGCCAGCAGCCCGAATCCCCTAGCGGGGGGAGAAGGCATTCAGTACTTC. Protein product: CASSPNPLAGGEGIQYF.

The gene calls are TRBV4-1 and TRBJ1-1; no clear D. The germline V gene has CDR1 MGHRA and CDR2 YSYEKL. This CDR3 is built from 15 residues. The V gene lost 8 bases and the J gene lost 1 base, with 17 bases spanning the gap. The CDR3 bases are TGCGCCAGCCGGCCCCGGGAAGGAGGGAACACTGAAGCTTTCTTT. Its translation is CASRPREGGNTEAFF.

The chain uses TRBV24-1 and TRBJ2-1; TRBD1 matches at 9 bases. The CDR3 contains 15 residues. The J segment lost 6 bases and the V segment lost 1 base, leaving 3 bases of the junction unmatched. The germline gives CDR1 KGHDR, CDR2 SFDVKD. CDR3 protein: CATSDLTGGLNEQFF. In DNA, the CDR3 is TGTGCCACCAGTGATTTAACAGGGGGCCTCAATGAGCAGTTCTTC.

CDR3 bases: TGTGCCAGCAGAATACAGGGGCTCGGCACTGAAGCTTTCTTT. It codes for CASRIQGLGTEAFF. The chain has TRBV6-5 and TRBJ1-1; 7 nucleotides match TRBD1. Germline CDR1 MNHEY, CDR2 SVGAGI. Trimming at V came to 6 bases and at J to 4 bases, leaving 8 bases not matched to a gene. This CDR3 is 14 amino acids long.

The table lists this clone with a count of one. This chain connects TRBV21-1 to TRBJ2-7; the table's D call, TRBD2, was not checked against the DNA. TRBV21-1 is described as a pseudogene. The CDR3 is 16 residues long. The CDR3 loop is CASSKDLGGNSYEQYF. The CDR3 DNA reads TGTGCCAGCAGCAAAGACCTTGGGGGGAACTCCTACGAGCAGTACTTC.

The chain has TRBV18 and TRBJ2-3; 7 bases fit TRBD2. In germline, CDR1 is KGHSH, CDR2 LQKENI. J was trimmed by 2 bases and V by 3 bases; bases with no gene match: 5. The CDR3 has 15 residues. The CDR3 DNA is TGTGCCAGCTCACCCGGACTAGAGCCCACAGATACGCAGTATTTT. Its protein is CASSPGLEPTDTQYF.